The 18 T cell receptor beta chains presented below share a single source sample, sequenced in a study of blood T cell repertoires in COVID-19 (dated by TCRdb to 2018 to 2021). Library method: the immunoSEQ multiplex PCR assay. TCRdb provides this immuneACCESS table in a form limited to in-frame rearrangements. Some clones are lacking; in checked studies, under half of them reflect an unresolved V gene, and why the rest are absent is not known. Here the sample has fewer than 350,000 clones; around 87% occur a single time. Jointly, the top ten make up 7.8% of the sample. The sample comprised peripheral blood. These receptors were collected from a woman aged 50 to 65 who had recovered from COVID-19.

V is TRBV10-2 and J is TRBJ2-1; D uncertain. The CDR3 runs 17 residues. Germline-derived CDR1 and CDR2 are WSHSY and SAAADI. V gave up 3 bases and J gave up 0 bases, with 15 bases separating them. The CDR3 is CASSDLIVDSSYNEQFF. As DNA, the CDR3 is TGCGCCAGCAGTGATCTCATCGTCGATAGCTCCTACAATGAGCAGTTCTTC.

The CDR3 region has the DNA TGTGCCAGCAGCCAAGAACAGGGTACAGATACGCAGTATTTT. Protein sequence: CASSQEQGTDTQYF. The chain joins TRBV4-2 to TRBJ2-3; TRBD1 is a possible D gene (6 bases). The germline CDR1 and CDR2 sequences are LGHNA and YNFKEQ. The CDR3 length is 14 residues. The ends were cut back, 0 bases at V and 3 bases at J, with 7 bases in the middle.

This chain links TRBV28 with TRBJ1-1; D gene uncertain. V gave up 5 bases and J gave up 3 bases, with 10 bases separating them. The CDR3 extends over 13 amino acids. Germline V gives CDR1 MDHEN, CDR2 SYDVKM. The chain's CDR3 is CASSGWSYTEAFF. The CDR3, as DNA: TGTGCCAGCAGTGGATGGAGTTACACTGAAGCTTTCTTT.

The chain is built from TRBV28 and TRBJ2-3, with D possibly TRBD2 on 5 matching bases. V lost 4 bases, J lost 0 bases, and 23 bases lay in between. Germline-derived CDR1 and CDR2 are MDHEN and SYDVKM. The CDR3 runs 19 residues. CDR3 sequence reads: CASSSIPIMGSASTDTQYF. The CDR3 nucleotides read TGTGCCAGCAGTTCGATACCAATTATGGGGAGCGCTAGCACAGATACGCAGTATTTT.

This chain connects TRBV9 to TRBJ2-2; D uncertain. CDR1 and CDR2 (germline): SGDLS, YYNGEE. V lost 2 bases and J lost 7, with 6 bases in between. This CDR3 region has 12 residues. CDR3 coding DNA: TGTGCCAGCAGCGTTTTCCTCGGGGAGCTGTTTTTT. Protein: CASSVFLGELFF. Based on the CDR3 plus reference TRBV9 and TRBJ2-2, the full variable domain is DSGVTQTPKHLITATGQRVTLRCSPRSGDLSVYWYQQSLDQGLQFLIQYYNGEERAKGNILERFSAQQFPDLHSELNLSSLELGDSALYFCASSVFLGELFFGEGSRLTVL.

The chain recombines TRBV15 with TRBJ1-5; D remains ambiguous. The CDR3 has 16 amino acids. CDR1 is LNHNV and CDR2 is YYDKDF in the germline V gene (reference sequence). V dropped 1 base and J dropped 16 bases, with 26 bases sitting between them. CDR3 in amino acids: CATSRVSSGFPSPAHF. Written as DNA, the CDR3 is TGTGCCACCAGCAGAGTTTCGTCGGGATTCCCCTCGCCGGCTCATTTT. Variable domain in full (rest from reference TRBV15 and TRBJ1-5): DAMVIQNPRYQVTQFGKPVTLSCSQTLNHNVMYWYQQKSSQAPKLLFHYYDKDFNNEADTPDNFQSRRPNTSFCFLDIRSPGLGDTAMYLCATSRVSSGFPSPAHFGDGTRLSIL.

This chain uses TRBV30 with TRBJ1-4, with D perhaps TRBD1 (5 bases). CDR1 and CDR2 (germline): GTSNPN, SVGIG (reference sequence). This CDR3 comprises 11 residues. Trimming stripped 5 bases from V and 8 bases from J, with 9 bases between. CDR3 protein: CAWGQEEKLFF. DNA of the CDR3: TGTGCCTGGGGACAAGAGGAAAAACTGTTTTTT. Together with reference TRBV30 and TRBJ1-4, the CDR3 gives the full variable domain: SQTIHQWPATLVQPVGSPLSLECTVEGTSNPNLYWYRQAAGRGLQLLFYSVGIGQISSEVPQNLSASRPQDRQFILSSKKLLLSDSGFYLCAWGQEEKLFFGSGTQLSVL.

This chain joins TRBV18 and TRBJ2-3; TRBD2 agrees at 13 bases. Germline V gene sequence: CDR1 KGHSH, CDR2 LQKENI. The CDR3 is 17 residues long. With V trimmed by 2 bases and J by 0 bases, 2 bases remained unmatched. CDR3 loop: CASSPGTSGISTDTQYF. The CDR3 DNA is TGTGCCAGCTCACCAGGGACTAGCGGGATTAGCACAGATACGCAGTATTTT.

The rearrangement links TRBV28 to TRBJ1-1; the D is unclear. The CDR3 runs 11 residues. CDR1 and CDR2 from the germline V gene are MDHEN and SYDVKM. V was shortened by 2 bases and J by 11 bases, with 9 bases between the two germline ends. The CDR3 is CASSLTRAAFF. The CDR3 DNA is TGTGCCAGCAGTTTAACCAGAGCGGCTTTCTTT.

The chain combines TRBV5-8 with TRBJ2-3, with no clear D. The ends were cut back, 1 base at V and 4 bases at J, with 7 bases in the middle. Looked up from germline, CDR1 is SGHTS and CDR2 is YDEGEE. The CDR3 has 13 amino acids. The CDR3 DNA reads TGTGCCAGCAGCTTGCGGTTGTCAGATACGCAGTATTTT. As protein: CASSLRLSDTQYF.

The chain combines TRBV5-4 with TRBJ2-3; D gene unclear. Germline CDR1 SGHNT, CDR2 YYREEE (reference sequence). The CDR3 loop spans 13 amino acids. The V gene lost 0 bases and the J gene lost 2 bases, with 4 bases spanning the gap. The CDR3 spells CASSLEHTDTQYF. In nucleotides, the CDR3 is TGTGCCAGCAGCTTGGAGCACACAGATACGCAGTATTTT. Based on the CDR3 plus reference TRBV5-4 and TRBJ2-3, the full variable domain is ETGVTQSPTHLIKTRGQQVTLRCSSQSGHNTVSWYQQALGQGPQFIFQYYREEENGRGNFPPRFSGLQFPNYSSELNVNALELDDSALYLCASSLEHTDTQYFGPGTRLTVL.

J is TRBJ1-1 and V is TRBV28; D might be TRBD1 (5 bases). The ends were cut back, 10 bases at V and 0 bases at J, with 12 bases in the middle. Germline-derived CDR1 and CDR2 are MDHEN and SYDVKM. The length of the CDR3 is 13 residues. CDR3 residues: CAIRRDLNTEAFF. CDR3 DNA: TGTGCCATCCGACGGGACTTGAACACTGAAGCTTTCTTT.

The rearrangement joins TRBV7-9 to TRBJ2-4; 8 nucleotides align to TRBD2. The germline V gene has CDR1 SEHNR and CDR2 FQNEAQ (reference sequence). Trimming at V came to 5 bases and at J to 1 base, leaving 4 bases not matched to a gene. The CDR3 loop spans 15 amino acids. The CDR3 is CASSPRGGAKNIQYF. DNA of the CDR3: TGTGCCAGCAGCCCCCGGGGGGGGGCCAAAAACATTCAGTACTTC.

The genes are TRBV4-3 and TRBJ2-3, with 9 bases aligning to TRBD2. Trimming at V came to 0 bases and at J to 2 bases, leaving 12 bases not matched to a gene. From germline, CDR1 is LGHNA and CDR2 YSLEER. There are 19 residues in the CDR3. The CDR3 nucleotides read TGCGCCAGCAGCCAAGAATGGCGAAGGGCTAGCGGGAACACAGATACGCAGTATTTT. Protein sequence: CASSQEWRRASGNTDTQYF.

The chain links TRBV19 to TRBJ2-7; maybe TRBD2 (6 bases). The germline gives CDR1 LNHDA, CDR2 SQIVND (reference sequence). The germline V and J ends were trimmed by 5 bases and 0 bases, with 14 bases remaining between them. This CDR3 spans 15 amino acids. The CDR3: CASSPREPSSYEQYF. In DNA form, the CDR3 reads TGTGCCAGTAGTCCCCGGGAGCCAAGCTCCTACGAGCAGTACTTC.

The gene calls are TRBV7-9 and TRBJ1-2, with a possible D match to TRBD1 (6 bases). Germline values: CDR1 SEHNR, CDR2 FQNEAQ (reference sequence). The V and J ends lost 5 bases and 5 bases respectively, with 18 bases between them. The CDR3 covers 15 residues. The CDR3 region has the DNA TGTGCCAGCAGCCGAGGTAACAGGGAGACTTATGGCTACACCTTC. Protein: CASSRGNRETYGYTF.

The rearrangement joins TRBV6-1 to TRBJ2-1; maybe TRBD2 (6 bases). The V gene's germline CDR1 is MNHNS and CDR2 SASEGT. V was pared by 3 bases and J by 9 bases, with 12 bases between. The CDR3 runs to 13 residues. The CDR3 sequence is CASSEPGRGEQFF. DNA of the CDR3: TGTGCCAGCAGTGAGCCAGGGCGGGGTGAGCAGTTCTTC.

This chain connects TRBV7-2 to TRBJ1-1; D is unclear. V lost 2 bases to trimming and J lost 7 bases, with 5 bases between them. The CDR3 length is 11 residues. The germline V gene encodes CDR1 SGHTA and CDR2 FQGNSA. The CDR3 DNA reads TGTGCCAGCAGCTTAAGGAGTGAAGCTTTCTTT. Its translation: CASSLRSEAFF.